Listed here are 26 T cell receptor beta chains from one sample, sequenced in a study of cytomegalovirus exposure and HLA in healthy donors. Sequencing was performed with immunoSEQ multiplex PCR; in TCRdb, only in-frame clones are kept and a portion is missing. Of about 150,000 clones in the sample, 85% to 90% are singletons; the top ten hold roughly 2.1%. The material sequenced was PBMCs. The receptors originated from a human donor in good health.

This chain links TRBV19 with TRBJ2-1; 9 bases match TRBD2. V trimming: 4 bases; J trimming: 7 bases; junction bases outside the gene matches: 5. The germline gives CDR1 LNHDA, CDR2 SQIVND (reference sequence). The CDR3 totals 14 residues. The chain's CDR3 is CASSKGTSKNEQFF. In DNA, the CDR3 is TGTGCCAGTAGTAAAGGGACTAGCAAGAATGAGCAGTTCTTC.

This clone was counted once. This chain joins TRBV28 and TRBJ1-5, with D unclear. Germline CDR1 MDHEN, CDR2 SYDVKM. The CDR3 has 16 residues. Trimming stripped 2 bases from V and 6 bases from J, with 17 bases between. The CDR3 nucleotides are TGTGCCAGCAGTTTACACAGTCTAACCTCCAGTCAGCCCCAGCATTTT. This sequence encodes CASSLHSLTSSQPQHF.

The chain has TRBV27 and TRBJ2-7, with D possibly matching TRBD2 (6 bases). The germline CDR1 and CDR2 sequences are MNHEY and SMNVEV (reference sequence). The CDR3 has 14 residues. V was clipped by 2 bases and J by 1 base, with 9 bases between them. The CDR3, as DNA: TGTGCCAGCAGTTTAAGTAGCGGTTCCTACGAGCAGTACTTC. Its protein product is CASSLSSGSYEQYF.

A few counts support this clone. The DNA for the CDR3 is TGTGCCAGCAGTGTGGACAGGGCTGAAAACACCATATATTTT. This gives the protein CASSVDRAENTIYF. The V gene is TRBV6-5, the J gene TRBJ1-3; 8 nucleotides line up with TRBD1. V lost 5 bases, J lost 6 bases, and 6 bases stayed unmatched. In germline, CDR1 is MNHEY, CDR2 SVGAGI. CDR3 size: 14 residues.

This chain links TRBV11-3 with TRBJ2-1; 11 nucleotides align to TRBD2. The CDR3 totals 18 residues. The V gene end was trimmed by 5 bases and the J gene end by 4 bases; junction bases not matched to a gene: 13. Germline V lookup: CDR1 SGHNT, CDR2 YENEEA. CDR3 bases: TGTGCCAGCAGCCGCTCCGGGACTAGCGGTGGTCGGTACAATGAGCAGTTCTTC. Amino acids: CASSRSGTSGGRYNEQFF.

The chain combines TRBV4-3 with TRBJ2-5; 8 bases are shared with TRBD1. This CDR3 is 16 amino acids long. The germline V gene has CDR1 LGHNA and CDR2 YSLEER. The V segment lost 3 bases and the J segment 5 bases; nucleotides outside the gene matches: 11. The CDR3 DNA reads TGCGCCAGCAGCCAGCGGTCGGCAGGGGGCCTGGAGACCCAGTACTTC. It is translated as CASSQRSAGGLETQYF.

The V and J genes are TRBV28 and TRBJ2-1; TRBD2 matches at 12 bases. The CDR3 has 19 amino acids. Germline CDR1 is MDHEN and CDR2 is SYDVKM. V gave up 6 bases and J gave up 2 bases; unmatched junction bases: 14. CDR3 amino acids: CASSRSHKRTSGTYNEQFF. CDR3 in DNA: TGTGCCAGCAGCAGAAGCCACAAGAGGACTAGCGGGACCTACAATGAGCAGTTCTTC.

The V gene is TRBV18, the J gene TRBJ1-1, with D unresolved. The germline V gene has CDR1 KGHSH and CDR2 LQKENI. Trimming pared 2 bases from V and 4 bases from J, leaving 11 bases between. This CDR3 contains 14 residues. DNA for the CDR3: TGTGCCAGCTCACCAATCTTCGGTAGCACTGAAGCTTTCTTT. It is translated as CASSPIFGSTEAFF.

This clone was seen just once. V usage is TRBV28 and J usage is TRBJ1-3, with D possibly being TRBD1 (5 bases). Trimming cost V 1 base and J 5 bases, with 9 bases left between them. Germline CDR1 MDHEN, CDR2 SYDVKM. The CDR3 covers 14 residues. The CDR3 region is CASSLFLGRNTIYF. The CDR3 DNA is TGTGCCAGCAGTTTATTCTTGGGGCGAAACACCATATATTTT.

V gene TRBV6-4 combines with J gene TRBJ2-3; weak D call: TRBD2 (6 bases). CDR1 MRHNA and CDR2 SNTAGT come from the germline V gene. V was trimmed by 0 bases and J by 3 bases, leaving 7 bases between them. The CDR3 contains 14 residues. The CDR3 DNA is TGTGCCAGCAGTGACTCGGGAGGAACAGATACGCAGTATTTT. Protein sequence: CASSDSGGTDTQYF.

The chain joins TRBV6-5 to TRBJ2-2; D unclear. The CDR3 totals 15 residues. Trimming cost V 0 bases and J 4 bases, with 9 bases left between them. Germline V gene sequence: CDR1 MNHEY, CDR2 SVGAGI. CDR3 DNA: TGTGCCAGCAGTTACTCAATCGGCGGCACCGGGGAGCTGTTTTTT. As protein: CASSYSIGGTGELFF.

This sequence joins TRBV4-3 and TRBJ1-1, with 8 bases that match TRBD1. V lost 3 bases to trimming and J lost 0 bases; unmatched junction nucleotides: 0. Germline CDR1 is LGHNA and CDR2 is YSLEER. This CDR3 has 14 residues. The CDR3, as DNA: TGCGCCAGCAGCCAGGGACAGGTGAACACTGAAGCTTTCTTT. Amino acid sequence: CASSQGQVNTEAFF.

The chain has TRBV2 and TRBJ2-7; the D gene is possibly TRBD1 (6 bases). Germline CDR1 is SNHLY and CDR2 is FYNNEI. The CDR3 sequence is 13 residues long. Trimming cost V 7 bases and J 6 bases, with 16 bases left between them. CDR3 sequence: CASNKQGRGEQYF. CDR3 DNA sequence: TGTGCCAGCAATAAACAGGGAAGGGGCGAGCAGTACTTC.

This chain connects TRBV6-5 to TRBJ2-7; TRBD2 agrees at 11 bases. V shed 7 bases and J 9 bases; nucleotides not matched to a gene: 8. Per germline, CDR1 MNHEY and CDR2 SVGAGI. The CDR3 length is 13 residues. CDR3 nucleotide sequence: TGTGCCAGCACCCCTAGCGGGAGGACCGTGCAGTACTTC. Protein: CASTPSGRTVQYF.

This clone occurred once. The V gene is TRBV6-1, the J gene TRBJ2-2; D perhaps matches TRBD2 (6 bases). CDR1 and CDR2 from the germline V gene are MNHNS and SASEGT. This CDR3 comprises 14 residues. Trimming shortened V by 3 bases and J by 1 base, and 6 bases separated the two germline ends. The CDR3 loop reads CASSDGGNTGELFF. For the CDR3, the DNA is TGTGCCAGCAGTGACGGGGGGAACACCGGGGAGCTGTTTTTT.

The chain couples TRBV27 to TRBJ2-7; a possible D gene is TRBD2 (5 bases). Germline V gene lookup returns CDR1 MNHEY and CDR2 SMNVEV (reference sequence). The CDR3 covers 14 residues. V lost 6 bases and J lost 3, with 15 bases in between. CDR3 nucleotide sequence: TGTGCCAGCAGAAGAAGGGAGACCAACTACGAGCAGTACTTC. Residues: CASRRRETNYEQYF.

This sequence joins TRBV2 and TRBJ1-1; TRBD1 might be the D (6 bases). Trimming cost V 2 bases and J 4 bases, with 17 bases left between them. From germline, CDR1 is SNHLY and CDR2 FYNNEI. The CDR3 totals 16 residues. As DNA, the CDR3 is TGTGCCAGCAGTGAAACGTACAGGGTTAGGGTCACTGAAGCTTTCTTT. It codes for CASSETYRVRVTEAFF.

The gene calls are TRBV5-1 and TRBJ2-7; possible D gene TRBD2, 7 bases. The CDR3 sequence is 18 residues long. Germline CDR1 is SGHRS and CDR2 is YFSETQ. The V and J ends lost 1 base and 5 bases respectively, with 25 bases between them. CDR3 sequence reads: CASSLIKQGHLGGHEQYF. The CDR3 coding sequence is TGCGCCAGCAGCTTGATCAAACAGGGCCACCTGGGAGGGCACGAGCAGTACTTC.

J is TRBJ1-5 and V is TRBV28; 11 nucleotides match TRBD1. V was clipped by 5 bases and J by 6 bases; unmatched bases: 3. This CDR3 spans 14 amino acids. The germline V gene encodes CDR1 MDHEN and CDR2 SYDVKM. The CDR3 sequence is CASSGGTGGQPQHF. CDR3 nucleotide sequence: TGTGCCAGCAGTGGGGGGACAGGGGGTCAGCCCCAGCATTTT.

V usage is TRBV29-1 and J usage is TRBJ2-7, with 8 bases that match TRBD2. The CDR3 loop spans 13 amino acids. V trimming: 4 bases; J trimming: 4 bases; junction bases outside the gene matches: 6. Per germline, CDR1 SQVTM and CDR2 ANQGSEA. The CDR3 DNA is TGCAGCGTTGGGGGACTAGTATCTTACGAGCAGTACTTC. This gives the protein CSVGGLVSYEQYF.

The genes are TRBV13 and TRBJ2-3; tentative D call: TRBD2 (5 bases). The V gene's germline CDR1 is PRHDT and CDR2 FYEKMQ (reference sequence). This CDR3 has 16 amino acids. V was pared by 0 bases and J by 6 bases, with 16 bases between. CDR3: CASSLGPGGHRDTQYF. The CDR3 DNA sequence: TGTGCCAGCAGCTTAGGCCCGGGCGGGCATCGTGATACGCAGTATTTT.

J is TRBJ2-1 and V is TRBV7-2; TRBD1 might be the D (6 bases). Looked up from germline, CDR1 is SGHTA and CDR2 is FQGNSA. V was pared by 7 bases and J by 7 bases, with 17 bases between. The CDR3 extends over 14 amino acids. CDR3 nucleotide sequence: TGTGCCAGCATCATGACAGGATCTGGGAATGAGCAGTTCTTC. This sequence encodes CASIMTGSGNEQFF.

CDR3 region: CASGGQGDEQYF. The CDR3, as DNA: TGTGCCAGCGGGGGACAGGGTGACGAGCAGTACTTC. The chain combines TRBV7-3 with TRBJ2-7, with TRBD1 matching over 9 bases. V gave up 8 bases and J gave up 5 bases; unmatched junction bases: 4. From germline, CDR1 is SGHTA and CDR2 FQGTGA. The CDR3 totals 12 residues.

The rearrangement uses TRBV2 and TRBJ2-5; TRBD1 might be the D (6 bases). CDR1 and CDR2 (germline): SNHLY, FYNNEI. The V gene lost 3 bases and the J gene lost 1 base, with 12 bases spanning the gap. The CDR3 has 15 amino acids. The CDR3 sequence: CASSDQGRLQETQYF. CDR3 nucleotides: TGTGCCAGCAGTGACCAGGGGCGACTCCAAGAGACCCAGTACTTC.

The CDR3 reads CASSTDGLTGSPLHF. DNA of the CDR3: TGCGCCAGCAGCACCGACGGACTTACAGGGTCACCCCTCCACTTT. The chain recombines TRBV5-1 with TRBJ1-6, with a tentative D call TRBD1 (6 bases). The CDR3 consists of 15 residues. V lost 4 bases and J 10 bases, leaving 18 bases between the germline ends. Germline V CDR1 and CDR2: SGHRS, YFSETQ.

This clone came up a few times. The J gene is TRBJ1-2, the V gene TRBV7-2, with a possible D match to TRBD1 (6 bases). Germline-derived CDR1 and CDR2 are SGHTA and FQGNSA. The CDR3 totals 11 residues. The CDR3 DNA reads TGTGGGGAGTGGGGGCAGGTTCGCTACACCTTC. As protein: CGEWGQVRYTF.